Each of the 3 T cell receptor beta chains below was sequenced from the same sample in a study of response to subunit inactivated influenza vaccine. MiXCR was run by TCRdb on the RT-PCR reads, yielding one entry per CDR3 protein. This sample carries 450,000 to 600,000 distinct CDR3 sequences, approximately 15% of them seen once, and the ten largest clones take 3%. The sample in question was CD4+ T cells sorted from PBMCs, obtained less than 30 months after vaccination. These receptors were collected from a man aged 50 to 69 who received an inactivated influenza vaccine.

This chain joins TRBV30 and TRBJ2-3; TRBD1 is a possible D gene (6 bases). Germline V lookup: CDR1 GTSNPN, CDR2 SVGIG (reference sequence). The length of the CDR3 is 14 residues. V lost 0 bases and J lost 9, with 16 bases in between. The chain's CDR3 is CAWSVTTGFGTQYF. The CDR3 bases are TGTGCCTGGAGTGTAACAACAGGGTTTGGGACGCAGTATTTT.

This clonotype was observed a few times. The CDR3 loop reads CASSQESRSTGELFF. CDR3 coding DNA: TGCGCCAGCAGCCAAGAATCGAGAAGCACCGGGGAGCTGTTTTTT. The chain uses TRBV4-3 and TRBJ2-2; D is ambiguous. V dropped 0 bases and J dropped 4 bases, with 9 bases sitting between them. This CDR3 is 15 amino acids long. CDR1 is LGHNA and CDR2 is YSLEER in the germline V gene.

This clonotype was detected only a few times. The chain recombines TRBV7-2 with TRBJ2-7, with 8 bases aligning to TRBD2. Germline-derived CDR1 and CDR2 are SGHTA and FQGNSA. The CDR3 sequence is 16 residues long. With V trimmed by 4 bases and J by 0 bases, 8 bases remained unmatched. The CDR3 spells CASSSPTSANSYEQYF. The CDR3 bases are TGTGCCAGCAGCTCCCCGACTAGCGCAAACTCCTACGAGCAGTACTTC.